This entry concerns a single TCR beta chain. Its specificity is unknown. The data stem from a study of T cell responses to AZD1222 COVID-19 vaccine. In the study overall: Pooling covered second doses at about 4 or about 12 weeks. Study-level points and caveats: Donors were mostly white British, more females; clonal diversity possibly underestimated. Repertoires were obtained solely post-peak T cell response. Among those given AZD1222, only five or six were seropositive at baseline.

CDR1 and CDR2 (germline): MDHEN, SYDVKM. This CDR3 has 12 amino acids. Trimming cost V 4 bases and J 3 bases, with 5 bases left between them. TCRdb's table, derived via immunoSEQ multiplex PCR, lists solely in-frame clones and lacks some. Of about 82,000 clones in the sample, over 90% were seen once. Sequenced material: peripheral blood, taken on day 0 of AZD1222 vaccination. V gene TRBV28 combines with J gene TRBJ2-3, with D hard to call. This sequence was found in an adult in good health. The CDR3, as DNA: TGTGCCAGCAGTTGGTCGACAGATACGCAGTATTTT. Translated: CASSWSTDTQYF.